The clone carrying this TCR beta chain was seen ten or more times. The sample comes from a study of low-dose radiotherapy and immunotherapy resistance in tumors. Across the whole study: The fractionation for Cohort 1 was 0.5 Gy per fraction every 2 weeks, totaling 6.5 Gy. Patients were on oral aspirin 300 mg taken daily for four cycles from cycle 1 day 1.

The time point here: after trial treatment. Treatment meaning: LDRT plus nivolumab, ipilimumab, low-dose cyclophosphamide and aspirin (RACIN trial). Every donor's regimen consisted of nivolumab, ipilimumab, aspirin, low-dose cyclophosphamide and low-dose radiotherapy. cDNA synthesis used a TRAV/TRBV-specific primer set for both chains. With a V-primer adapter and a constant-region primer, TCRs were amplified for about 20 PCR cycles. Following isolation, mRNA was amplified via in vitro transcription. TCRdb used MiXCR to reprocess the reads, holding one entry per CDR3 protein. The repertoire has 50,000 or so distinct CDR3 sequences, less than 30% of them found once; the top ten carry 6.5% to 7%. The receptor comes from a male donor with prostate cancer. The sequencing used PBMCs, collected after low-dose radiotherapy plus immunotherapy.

CDR3 amino acids: CASSVTRYTDTQYF. CDR3 DNA: TGTGCCAGCAGCGTAACGAGATACACAGATACGCAGTATTTT. The gene calls are TRBV9 and TRBJ2-3; no clear D gene. V was trimmed by 1 base and J by 2 bases, leaving 8 bases between them. Germline assignment: CDR1 SGDLS and CDR2 YYNGEE. This CDR3 has 14 amino acids.